This section outlines one T cell receptor (beta chain) sequence together with its context. Its antigen remains unknown. The CDR3 totals 16 residues. V gave up 1 base and J gave up 5 bases, with 14 bases separating them. CDR1 and CDR2 from the germline V gene are LGHNA and YNFKEQ. The data are from a study of response to subunit inactivated influenza vaccine. In TCRdb, the RT-PCR reads were re-called with MiXCR into one record per CDR3 protein. The repertoire holds roughly 500,000 distinct CDR3 sequences, with 15% to 20% as singletons. Study-wide results and caveats: Authors suggested that a seasonal influenza vaccination recruits few new T cells each time.

The sample consisted of CD4+ T cells sorted from PBMCs, taken less than 25 months after vaccination. The clonotype comes from a man aged 50-75 years who received an inactivated influenza vaccine. This chain links TRBV4-2 with TRBJ1-4; possibly TRBD1 for D (5 bases). CDR3 nucleotides: TGTGCCAGCAGCCAAGCCACCGGGACTCGCAATGAAAAACTGTTTTTT. Protein sequence: CASSQATGTRNEKLFF.